This T cell receptor (beta chain) was observed in a study of cytomegalovirus exposure and HLA in healthy donors (dated 2017 in TCRdb). Study-level background: In an earlier analysis of about 560 of the donors, roughly 300 Gb of sequence data and 120 million or so unique TCR beta sequences from 180 million or so T cells were reported. Every discovery cohort repertoire had been produced on one sequencing platform. Besides the first cohort of roughly 660 subjects, a separate validation cohort made up of roughly 120 different subjects was used. Class I and class II HLA loci were covered by the typing at four-digit resolution. An earlier analysis of several hundred of the donors applied high-throughput TCR beta sequencing to assess whether each TCR beta V gene segment acted as functional or pseudogenic. Four to six DR-DQ haplotypes were handled as single units for association and clustering, since linkage in the cohort was strong. Of the roughly 400 genotyped donors, about 84% fell in the genetic ancestry cluster associated with self-reported Caucasian donors. Rather than drawing on any new phenotypic data, the later analysis identified candidate immune exposures from TCR beta sequences and the way those sequences occurred across donors. Typing coverage differed by locus: A, B, C, DRB1 and DQB1 were typed in about 620-640 donors, DQA1 in about 550, DPA1 in some 570, and DPB1 in around 490. Using immunosequencing, the study profiled T cell repertoires from about 610 subjects and related those repertoires to cytomegalovirus serostatus. In a later genetic analysis, genome-wide SNP genotypes for 398 of the 666 donors were used, and that subset was treated as a discovery cohort. Across 398 genotyped donors of the cohort, an average of roughly 250,000 unique TCR beta nucleotide sequences per donor were sequenced, and 15% to 20% of those sequences were non-productive. The study aimed to test whether signatures of past pathogen exposure could be identified by cataloging public T cell receptors. An early release that covered 500 to 800 HLA-typed donors contained approximately 300 gigabases of sequencing data and 70 million to 100 million unique TCR sequences. A later analysis re-examined previously published TCR beta repertoires from 500 to 700 donors and added high-resolution HLA genotyping to investigate patterns of TCR occurrence. Donor age, sex, ethnicity and CMV serostatus were collected together with the repertoire data. To predict cytomegalovirus infection status, the study combined high-throughput TCR immunosequencing, statistical association of individual TCRs with disease status, and machine learning.

General study outcomes and caveats: The classifier was reported to diagnose cytomegalovirus status with high specificity and sensitivity in both the original cohort and the validation cohort. Only TCR beta chains were sequenced in this cohort, and the absence of alpha or paired-chain data limited detectable features. Most TCR sequences were seen in very few donors, while some public TCRs were found in many individuals. Several of the top co-occurrence clusters appeared to be linked to parvovirus B19, influenza, CMV and Epstein-Barr virus, according to a later analysis. The authors suggested that the approach could potentially be extended to other disease states and immunological phenotypes. A further reported finding was that TCR beta sequences accurately predicted the HLA-A and HLA-B alleles for most subjects in the first cohort. In an earlier analysis of approximately 590 of the donors, most TCR beta V segments were observed in productive rearrangements about 90% or about 30% of the time, broadly matching IMGT annotations. Immune exposure information for the cohort was limited to CMV serostatus. When HLA alleles, especially DR and DQ, strongly co-occurred, attributing TCR associations to individual alleles was difficult. In a later analysis, the rate of TCR association differed among HLA loci, with DRB1 alleles having the most associated TCRs and HLA-C alleles having the fewest. A total of 164 TCR beta chains were listed by the study as associated with cytomegalovirus. Compared with equally common non-associated chains, HLA-associated TCR beta chains in a later analysis were more clonally expanded and had lower generation probabilities. Because some donors lacked HLA typing at each locus, the association tests relied only on the typed subset. Roughly uniform sequencing depth across donors was assumed in presence/absence analyses, although this assumption may not hold. Roughly 15 rarely observed V segments, including chromosome 9 orphons, were excluded from the earlier analysis of approximately 500 of the donors because counts were too low. Linkage disequilibrium might explain the correlated functional status among segregating V segments, but an unknown experimental factor could not be ruled out. The sequencing pipeline was judged likely to have produced a cluster of highly shared sequence variants as a technical artifact. A later analysis associated 16,951 TCR beta sequences with specific HLA alleles at a false discovery rate of 0.05. A few of the identified cytomegalovirus-associated TCR beta chains were confirmed in vitro to be specific for cytomegalovirus antigens. Some IMGT-functional V segments, including TRBV6-2 and TRBV6-3, could not be told apart with the 87-base-pair reads, so those segments were excluded. Compared with the approximately 670-donor mean, donors in an Asian-associated ancestry cluster had fewer N-insertions in productive TCRs, according to a later genetic analysis. An association between a missense DCLRE1C variant and V-gene and J-gene trimming of TCR beta chains was found in a later genetic analysis and replicated in an independent cohort. Most CMV-associated TCR beta chains appeared to be HLA-restricted in a later analysis, and the HLA associations seemed to be driven largely by CMV exposure.

Library construction relied on the immunoSEQ multiplex PCR assay. The multiplex PCR relied on a mix of 60 forward primers for TCR Vbeta segments and 13 reverse primers for TCR Jbeta segments. The CDR3 region of rearranged TCR beta genes was amplified from genomic DNA by a multiplex PCR assay. The Illumina HiSeq System was used to sequence the amplified TCR beta libraries as 87-base-pair reads. Concerning the study's data processing: A later analysis tallied roughly 76 million unique TCR beta chains across the 666 repertoires, and some 10 million of those chains were shared by two or more donors. A nearest-neighbor algorithm error-corrected the raw reads and collapsed the reads into unique sequences, merging closely related sequences to remove PCR and sequencing errors. Alignment of CDR3 sequences to IMGT reference sequences was used to assign V, D and J gene segments. For a sequence to be retained, a match of at least six nucleotides to both a V gene segment and a J gene segment was required. Rearrangements were classified as productive when the CDR3 lacked stop codons and remained in frame with V and J, and all other rearrangements were classified as non-productive. CDR3 was defined according to IMGT convention as the region running from the second conserved V-encoded cysteine to the conserved J-encoded phenylalanine. In an earlier analysis of approximately 500 of the donors, sequences lacking an unambiguous match to a single V gene segment were excluded. In an earlier analysis of roughly 500 of the donors, V segments were called functional above 56.7% productive rearrangements and were called segregating when the between-donor standard deviation exceeded 5%. A statistical classification framework was developed to diagnose cytomegalovirus status using the catalog of TCR beta chain sequences. In a later analysis, V and J genes were assigned by comparing TCR nucleotide sequences against IMGT/GENE-DB human TR gene sequences. The TCRdist pipeline was used in a later analysis to assign CDR3 sequences and most-parsimonious VDJ recombination scenarios. A later analysis defined each TCR beta chain by its CDR3 amino acid sequence plus V-gene family, and excluded reads lacking a unique V-gene family. A later analysis removed 550 to 700 highly shared, low-generation-probability nucleotide sequences to deal with suspected cross-contamination and a sequencing artifact. A later analysis calculated a clonal expansion index for each public chain from normalized within-repertoire ranks of inferred template counts. A later analysis computed generation probabilities with a VDJ recombination model fitted to out-of-frame rearrangements, and checked the results against IGoR. In a later analysis, hypergeometric tests were used to score TCR-TCR, TCR-HLA and TCR-CMV co-occurrence, with a repertoire-size bias correction applied to TCR pairs. In a later analysis, false discovery rates were estimated by permuting HLA or CMV assignments 20 times. In a later analysis, co-occurring TCRs were grouped using DBSCAN, and TCRdist sequence similarity was added for clustering within HLA-allele-positive subsets. Repertoires with fewer than 30,000 or more than 120,000 public chains, plus five repertoires with anomalous nucleotide sharing, were excluded from co-occurrence clustering. TCRdb stores this immuneACCESS table with in-frame sequences only. Part of the clones is absent; in the studies checked, under half of the shortfall reflects unresolved V genes, and no reason is known for the rest. That table supplies the V and J calls and clone size; D and trimming were determined from the DNA. The sample's clone listing holds tens of thousands of clones. The leading ten clones occupy about 3.8% of the sample.

The germline V gene encodes CDR1 LNHDA and CDR2 SQIVND (reference sequence). The CDR3 numbers 18 residues from cysteine through phenylalanine. Only the CDR3 portion is preserved as DNA: 54 bases, with reading frame beginning at the first base. Trimming removed 4 bases from V and 0 bases from J; the gene matches leave 12 bases unexplained. A word on this clone: Its antigen remains undetermined.

The cohort comprised fewer than 700 healthy bone marrow donors. Cohort members were all nominally healthy when sampled, although unrecorded immune exposures were likely present. The donor was CMV seropositive and was included in the group of around 300 seropositive cohort members. Every donor gave a peripheral blood sample, and the peripheral blood mononuclear cells from that sample were used for TCR beta sequencing. Genomic DNA extraction from the blood cell samples was performed with the Qiagen DNeasy Blood Extraction Kit. The sequence is built from TRBV19 and TRBJ1-5; 7 bases in between match TRBD1. Sequenced material: PBMCs. The receptor comes from a female donor in good health and CMV-seropositive. The DNA sequence is as follows: TGTGCCAGTAGTAAACCGGGACAGACAGAATATAGCAATCAGCCCCAGCATTTT. It codes for CASSKPGQTEYSNQPQHF. Supplemented by the reference TRBV19 and TRBJ1-5 proteins around the CDR3, the complete variable domain is DGGITQSPKYLFRKEGQNVTLSCEQNLNHDAMYWYRQDPGQGLRLIYYSQIVNDFQKGDIAEGYSVSREKKESFPLTVTSAQKNPTAFYLCASSKPGQTEYSNQPQHFGDGTRLSIL.